This T cell receptor (beta chain) stems from a study of CD8+ T cells in alopecia areata (dated by TCRdb to the late 2010s). In terms of the full investigation: Treated patients were enrolled in an open-label pilot trial of oral tofacitinib at 5 to 10 mg twice daily for moderate-to-severe alopecia areata. Tofacitinib was given for 6 to 18 months, followed by 6 months of follow-up off drug to assess delayed response and recurrence. To study T cell clonal expansion in alopecia areata, the researchers applied high-throughput TCRbeta sequencing to both the C3H/HeJ mouse model and human patients. Scalp tissue and sorted CD4+ and CD8+ peripheral blood T cells from patchy and totalis/universalis alopecia areata patients and from healthy controls were covered by human TCRbeta sequencing. Biopsies were taken from tofacitinib-treated patients at baseline and again at 4 and 24 weeks into treatment, and several of those patients also had a later scalp biopsy. Clonality in the scalp was compared among normal scalp (n=4), patchy alopecia areata scalp (n=8), and alopecia totalis/universalis scalp (n=8). RNA was extracted with the PAXgene miRNA kit for fixed scalp, the miRNeasy kit for PBMCs, and the RNeasy kit for mouse skin. immunoSEQ multiplex PCR using 35 Vbeta forward primers and 13 Jbeta reverse primers was used to amplify TCRbeta CDR3 regions. Broader findings and caveats from the paper: Higher clonality and more expanded CD8+ clones were observed in lesional scalp than in normal scalp, particularly in alopecia totalis/universalis, a finding suggestive of antigenic drive. Shared TCR sequences between patients were less evident than in mice, which may be partly attributable to HLA diversity in the patient population. Unlike mouse skin, which is dominated by gammadelta T cells, normal human skin has resident alphabeta T cells that are also sequenced, and this complicates analysis of the scalp TCR repertoire.

Concerning this clone itself: This clone's antigen is unknown. Base qualities are not provided; no much larger clone lies one nucleotide away.

Taken with the paper, the label for time point translates to: baseline before oral tofacitinib. Lesional scalp punch biopsies and peripheral blood were obtained from alopecia areata patients. PBMCs were separated by density centrifugation and stained for CD3, CD4 and CD8, after which CD4+ and CD8+ T cells were sorted on a FACSAria. Library generation was performed with the immunoSEQ multiplex PCR assay. RNA was extracted from all samples and reverse transcribed into cDNA, which served as template for TCR sequencing. First-strand cDNA was synthesized with SuperScript III using a 2:1 mix of oligo-dT and random hexamers. A synthetic immune receptor repertoire was used to measure amplification bias, and any remaining bias was corrected computationally. As for the original processing: Raw reads were preprocessed to remove errors, and CDR3 was defined according to IMGT conventions as the region from the conserved cysteine to phenylalanine. Clonality was computed by normalizing Shannon entropy by log2 of the number of productive unique TCRs and subtracting the result from 1. Whether each scalp clone was CD4 or CD8 was inferred by checking scalp TCRbeta sequences against the CD4 and CD8 repertoires from sorted blood. In its TCRdb copy, this immuneACCESS table keeps in-frame sequences only and misses some clones. Where compared with another copy, unresolved V genes explain less than half of these, and the others have no known cause. Clone size and the V and J calls come from that table; the DNA yielded D and trimming. This sample gives hundreds of thousands of clones in total; roughly two thirds of them show up just once. Approximately 1.2% of the sample belongs to the ten largest clones.

The germline V gene (reference sequence) provides CDR1 GTSNPN and CDR2 SVGIG. Here V drops 1 base and J drops 1 base, and the junction holds 2 bases not matched to any gene. The CDR3 sequence holds 15 residues, the cysteine and phenylalanine included. Only the CDR3 portion is preserved as DNA: 45 bases, with reading frame beginning at the first base. Here the chain combines TRBV30 and TRBJ2-5; TRBD2 aligns with 11 central bases. The TCR originated in a human donor with alopecia areata. Specimen: CD4+ T cells sorted from blood, collected at week 0. The DNA sequence follows: TGTGCCTGGAGTGGGGGGACTAGCGGCCAAGAGACCCAGTACTTC. Protein translation: CAWSGGTSGQETQYF.